Following are 19 T cell receptor beta chains from one sample sequenced in a study of blood T cell repertoires in COVID-19. The data were produced by immunoSEQ multiplex PCR, yet TCRdb's version contains in-frame clones alone and is incomplete. Among some 220,000 clones listed, around four fifths were seen once. Source material: peripheral blood. The receptors come from a woman aged 60-75 years with active or convalescent COVID-19.

The V call is TRBV28, the J call TRBJ1-2; a weak D match, TRBD1 (5 bases). Germline CDR1 reads MDHEN; CDR2 reads SYDVKM. The CDR3 covers 15 residues. Trimming left V 2 bases short and J 0 bases short, with 10 bases between. CDR3 loop: CASSLGGGANYGYTF. The CDR3 nucleotides read TGTGCCAGCAGTTTAGGCGGGGGAGCTAACTATGGCTACACCTTC.

The chain joins TRBV18 to TRBJ2-7, with D possibly being TRBD1 (6 bases). Trimming removed 3 bases at V and 5 bases at J, with 20 bases between. This CDR3 contains 16 residues. The V gene's germline CDR1 is KGHSH and CDR2 LQKENI. In DNA, the CDR3 is TGTGCCAGCTCACCCCGCCCCCGGGACACGGTCCACGAGCAGTACTTC. Translation: CASSPRPRDTVHEQYF.

The chain uses TRBV13 and TRBJ1-6, with no clear D. Germline assignment: CDR1 PRHDT and CDR2 FYEKMQ (reference sequence). CDR3 length: 17 amino acids. V was clipped by 0 bases and J by 0 bases, with 9 bases between them. The CDR3 nucleotides are TGTGCCAGCAGCTTAGGTGAGGCCAGCTCCTATAATTCACCCCTCCACTTT. Translating gives CASSLGEASSYNSPLHF.

J is TRBJ1-4 and V is TRBV6-6; 12 bases are shared with TRBD1. The CDR3 runs 13 residues. Germline loops: CDR1 MNHNY, CDR2 SVGAGI (reference sequence). Trimming removed 5 bases from V and 10 bases from J; junction bases left unmatched: 2. The CDR3 sequence: CASSGTGGTKLFF. As DNA, the CDR3 is TGTGCCAGCAGTGGGACAGGGGGCACAAAACTGTTTTTT.

The chain employs TRBV5-1 and TRBJ2-1; 8 nucleotides line up with TRBD2. V trimming: 4 bases; J trimming: 0 bases; junction bases outside the gene matches: 3. CDR1 is SGHRS and CDR2 is YFSETQ in the germline V gene. The CDR3 extends over 15 amino acids. Here the CDR3 DNA reads TGCGCCAGCAGCCCCGGGGGGGACTCCTACAATGAGCAGTTCTTC. This encodes CASSPGGDSYNEQFF.

This clone is a singleton in its sample. This chain joins TRBV23-1 and TRBJ2-6, with D perhaps TRBD1 (6 bases). TRBV23-1 is treated as an ORF (open reading frame) with a function not yet certain. The CDR3 runs 14 residues. V lost 10 bases to trimming and J lost 1 base, with 11 bases between them. The CDR3 loop is CATHRESGANVLTF. As DNA, the CDR3 is TGCGCCACCCACAGGGAATCTGGGGCCAACGTCCTGACTTTC.

The chain combines TRBV29-1 with TRBJ2-1; D may be TRBD1 (5 bases). The CDR3 is made up of 16 amino acids. Trimming stripped 2 bases from V and 8 bases from J, with 22 bases between. CDR1 SQVTM and CDR2 ANQGSEA come from the germline V gene. The CDR3 is CSVELTSGQTTYEQFF. The CDR3 nucleotides read TGCAGCGTTGAACTTACATCAGGGCAGACCACGTATGAGCAGTTCTTC.

The chain employs TRBV5-6 and TRBJ2-3; D ambiguous. This CDR3 has 12 residues. Trimming took 2 bases from V and 3 from J, leaving 4 bases between them. Germline lookup yields CDR1 SGHDT and CDR2 YYEEEE. Written as DNA, the CDR3 is TGTGCCAGCAGCTTTCTGACAGATACGCAGTATTTT. Its protein product is CASSFLTDTQYF.

The rearrangement links TRBV11-3 to TRBJ2-7, with TRBD2 identical over 7 bases. V was clipped by 0 bases and J by 4 bases; unmatched bases: 9. Germline values: CDR1 SGHNT, CDR2 YENEEA. The CDR3 is 16 amino acids. CDR3 DNA sequence: TGTGCCAGCAGCTTAGATTTTTTCGGGGAGGGTTACGAGCAGTACTTC. The encoded protein is CASSLDFFGEGYEQYF. Together with reference TRBV11-3 and TRBJ2-7, the CDR3 gives the full variable domain: EAGVVQSPRYKIIEKKQPVAFWCNPISGHNTLYWYLQNLGQGPELLIRYENEEAVDDSQLPKDRFSAERLKGVDSTLKIQPAELGDSAVYLCASSLDFFGEGYEQYFGPGTRLTVT.

The CDR3: CASRGGTSVNNEQFF. In DNA, the CDR3 is TGTGCCAGCAGGGGAGGGACTAGCGTTAACAATGAGCAGTTCTTC. The V gene is TRBV28, the J gene TRBJ2-1, with 10 bases identical to TRBD2. J lost 5 bases, V lost 6 bases, and 7 bases had no gene match. The CDR3 covers 15 residues. Germline V lookup: CDR1 MDHEN, CDR2 SYDVKM.

The table lists this clone with a count of one. J is TRBJ2-2 and V is TRBV7-2; 10 positions agree with TRBD2. Germline lookup yields CDR1 SGHTA and CDR2 FQGNSA. V trimming: 7 bases; J trimming: 4 bases; junction bases outside the gene matches: 9. This CDR3 is built from 16 residues. The CDR3 loop is CASTWLAGAGTGELFF. DNA of the CDR3: TGTGCCAGCACCTGGCTAGCGGGAGCTGGCACCGGGGAGCTGTTTTTT.

The CDR3 reads CASSQGQGETYGYTF. The CDR3 DNA reads TGTGCCAGCTCCCAGGGACAGGGAGAGACCTATGGCTACACCTTC. The chain combines TRBV18 with TRBJ1-2; 9 bases match TRBD1. Germline CDR1 and CDR2: KGHSH and LQKENI. The V gene end was trimmed by 6 bases and the J gene end by 4 bases; junction bases not matched to a gene: 9. CDR3 length equals 15 residues. Complete variable domain (other parts from reference TRBV18 and TRBJ1-2): NAGVMQNPRHLVRRRGQEARLRCSPMKGHSHVYWYRQLPEEGLKFMVYLQKENIIDESGMPKERFSAEFPKEGPSILRIQQVVRGDSAAYFCASSQGQGETYGYTFGSGTRLTVV.

The chain employs TRBV4-1 and TRBJ1-2; D is unresolved. The CDR3 is made up of 15 amino acids. CDR1 and CDR2 (germline): MGHRA, YSYEKL. Between the trimmed V and J ends, which lost 0 bases and 8 bases, there was a span of 16 bases. CDR3 amino acids: CASSQDGGVVGGYTF. The CDR3 region has the DNA TGCGCCAGCAGCCAAGACGGCGGGGTGGTAGGCGGCTACACCTTC.

The chain has TRBV30 and TRBJ2-1; 12 nucleotides align to TRBD2. Germline loops: CDR1 GTSNPN, CDR2 SVGIG (reference sequence). The CDR3 spans 12 residues. V was clipped by 4 bases and J by 13 bases; unmatched bases: 5. As DNA, the CDR3 is TGTGCCTGGACACTAGCGGGAGGAGAACAGTTCTTC. This codes for CAWTLAGGEQFF.

This clone was found a few times. V is TRBV5-1 and J is TRBJ1-3; weak D call: TRBD1 (6 bases). The CDR3 spans 17 residues. V lost 5 bases, J lost 0 bases, and 18 bases lay in between. Germline values: CDR1 SGHRS, CDR2 YFSETQ. The CDR3 spells CASRLDGGTNSGNTIYF. The CDR3 nucleotides read TGCGCCAGCAGATTAGATGGGGGCACCAACTCTGGAAACACCATATATTTT. The complete variable domain, with remaining parts taken from reference TRBV5-1 and TRBJ1-3, reads KAGVTQTPRYLIKTRGQQVTLSCSPISGHRSVSWYQQTPGQGLQFLFEYFSETQRNKGNFPGRFSGRQFSNSRSEMNVSTLELGDSALYLCASRLDGGTNSGNTIYFGEGSWLTVV.

The chain recombines TRBV5-1 with TRBJ2-7; D is perhaps TRBD1 (6 bases). Germline-derived CDR1 and CDR2 are SGHRS and YFSETQ. Trimming stripped 6 bases from V and 6 bases from J, with 19 bases between. The CDR3 loop spans 14 amino acids. The CDR3 region is CASNSGDGSSEQYF. CDR3 DNA: TGCGCCAGCAACTCAGGGGACGGATCAAGCGAGCAGTACTTC.

The CDR3 loop is CASSEIQRGSQETQYF. The DNA for the CDR3 is TGTGCCAGCAGTGAGATCCAGCGGGGTTCCCAAGAGACCCAGTACTTC. This chain connects TRBV2 to TRBJ2-5; 7 nucleotides agree with TRBD2. Germline CDR1 reads SNHLY; CDR2 reads FYNNEI. V shed 3 bases, J shed 1 base, and the junction held 8 bases outside the gene matches. This CDR3 has 16 residues.

This clone is a singleton in its sample. The chain uses TRBV5-6 and TRBJ2-6; TRBD2 might be the D (5 bases). V was pared by 6 bases and J by 3 bases, with 10 bases between. The germline V gene has CDR1 SGHDT and CDR2 YYEEEE. CDR3 length: 14 amino acids. CDR3 amino acids: CASTYGLGANVLTF. The CDR3 DNA reads TGTGCCAGCACCTACGGACTTGGGGCCAACGTCCTGACTTTC.

The CDR3 protein is CASSPPTGTPNEKLFF. The CDR3 DNA follows: TGTGCCAGCTCACCTCCGACAGGGACCCCTAATGAAAAACTGTTTTTT. The rearrangement links TRBV18 to TRBJ1-4, with TRBD1 identical over 7 bases. CDR3 length equals 16 residues. Germline V lookup: CDR1 KGHSH, CDR2 LQKENI. With 3 bases clipped from V and 3 bases from J, the junction kept 7 bases outside the gene matches.